This T cell receptor (beta chain) was profiled in a study of Tregs in tolerant kidney transplant recipients. V was pared by 1 base and J by 1 base, with 8 bases between. CDR3 size: 15 residues. Germline loops: CDR1 SGHDT, CDR2 YYEEEE. Method: immunoSEQ multiplex PCR; TCRdb's copy keeps in-frame clones and lacks some. The top ten clones hold roughly 0.59% of a sample with fewer than 80,000 clones, approximately 98% of them seen once. The sample in question was CD4+ T cells from blood, obtained before the transplant. The clonotype originates from a human donor who received a combined kidney and bone marrow transplant. This chain connects TRBV5-6 to TRBJ2-2, with unresolved D. CDR3 bases: TGTGCCAGCAGCTTGCGGCGGAGGAACACCGGGGAGCTGTTTTTT. It is translated as CASSLRRRNTGELFF.